A selection of T cell receptor beta chains follows, all from one sample in a study of identical twins. TCRdb reprocessed the 5' RACE reads via MiXCR and lists one record per CDR3 protein. Here the sample spans around 240,000 distinct CDR3 sequences, 5.5% to 8% being singletons. These data were also filed under a second study, of yellow fever vaccine responses in identical twins.

The sample was memory (CD45RO+) T cells sorted from blood. The receptors shown here come from a woman under 30 in good health. Both conserved end residues are part of each CDR3. Each record gives: V gene, D gene, J gene, clone size, CDR3 DNA, CDR3 protein. A D gene is named only where the DNA matches it firmly. Only part of the rows carry a size: once, few, many, or a class if the clone is expanded.

V gene: TRBV5-8; D gene: NA; J gene: TRBJ2-5; clone size: few; CDR3 DNA: TGTGCCAGCAGCTTGATGGCAACCCAAGAGACCCAGTACTTC; CDR3 protein: CASSLMATQETQYF
V gene: TRBV3-1; D gene: NA; J gene: TRBJ1-2; clone size: many; CDR3 DNA: TGTGCCAGCAGCCAACCCGCCAGTGGCTACACCTTC; CDR3 protein: CASSQPASGYTF
V gene: TRBV12-3/TRBV12-4; D gene: TRBD1; J gene: TRBJ2-7; clone size: few; CDR3 DNA: TGTGCCAGCAGTCCTAAGACAGGGACCAAATCCTACGAGCAGTACTTC; CDR3 protein: CASSPKTGTKSYEQYF
V gene: TRBV12-3/TRBV12-4; D gene: TRBD1; J gene: TRBJ2-7; clone size: NA; CDR3 DNA: TGTGCCAGCAGTTTGGGGGACAGGGTCAGGCCCAAGCAGTACTTC; CDR3 protein: CASSLGDRVRPKQYF
V gene: TRBV7-2; D gene: NA; J gene: TRBJ1-2; clone size: many; CDR3 DNA: TGTGCCAGCAGCTTACAGGGTTACGGTGGCTACACCTTC; CDR3 protein: CASSLQGYGGYTF
V gene: TRBV5-1; D gene: NA; J gene: TRBJ2-1; clone size: many; CDR3 DNA: TGCGCCAGCAGCTGGACCGGCGGAGCCTACAATGAGCAGTTCTTC; CDR3 protein: CASSWTGGAYNEQFF
V gene: TRBV10-1; D gene: NA; J gene: TRBJ2-1; clone size: few; CDR3 DNA: TGCGCCAGCAGTGGACAGGGAGGAAAAGGTGGGAAGAGGAATGAGCAGTTCTTC; CDR3 protein: CASSGQGGKGGKRNEQFF
V gene: TRBV3-1; D gene: NA; J gene: TRBJ1-1; clone size: few; CDR3 DNA: TGTGCCAGCAGCCGAGAGGGGGGCACTGAAGCTTTCTTT; CDR3 protein: CASSREGGTEAFF
V gene: TRBV28; D gene: NA; J gene: TRBJ2-4; clone size: few; CDR3 DNA: TGTGCCAGCTTGGACCCCAGAAACATTCAGTACTTC; CDR3 protein: CASLDPRNIQYF
V gene: TRBV4-1; D gene: TRBD1; J gene: TRBJ2-1; clone size: few; CDR3 DNA: TGCGCCAGCAGCCAAGGTCCGGGACAGGGCAATGAGCAGTTCTTC; CDR3 protein: CASSQGPGQGNEQFF
V gene: TRBV4-1; D gene: TRBD1; J gene: TRBJ1-2; clone size: many; CDR3 DNA: TGCGCCAGCAGCCAAGAGCTAAACCCCAGGGGGAATTACTATGGCTACACCTTC; CDR3 protein: CASSQELNPRGNYYGYTF
V gene: TRBV10-3; D gene: NA; J gene: TRBJ1-6; clone size: NA; CDR3 DNA: TGTGCCATCAGCGAACTTAATTCACCCCTCCACTTT; CDR3 protein: CAISELNSPLHF
V gene: TRBV20-1; D gene: NA; J gene: TRBJ1-1; clone size: NA; CDR3 DNA: TGCAGTGCGCCCCCGGGACAGAACACTGAAGCTTTCTTT; CDR3 protein: CSAPPGQNTEAFF
V gene: TRBV20-1; D gene: TRBD2; J gene: TRBJ2-5; clone size: few; CDR3 DNA: TGCAGTGCGCCCGGACTAGCGGCGAGGGAGACCCAGTACTTC; CDR3 protein: CSAPGLAARETQYF
V gene: TRBV5-1; D gene: TRBD1; J gene: TRBJ2-1; clone size: many; CDR3 DNA: TGCGCCAGCAGGTCCGGGACAGGGGAATACAATGAGCAGTTCTTC; CDR3 protein: CASRSGTGEYNEQFF
V gene: TRBV19; D gene: NA; J gene: TRBJ2-7; clone size: few; CDR3 DNA: TGTGCCAGTAGTAGGGGGCCTATCCCTACTCGCTCCTACGAGCAGTACTTC; CDR3 protein: CASSRGPIPTRSYEQYF
V gene: TRBV11-2; D gene: TRBD1; J gene: TRBJ1-2; clone size: many; CDR3 DNA: TGTGCCAGCAGCTCCCCGGGACAGCCAACGGCCTATGGCTACACCTTC; CDR3 protein: CASSSPGQPTAYGYTF